These 6 T cell receptor beta chains came from one sample sequenced in a study of blood T cell repertoires in COVID-19. Measured with immunoSEQ multiplex PCR; TCRdb has only the in-frame clones, and not every one. The data contain some 330,000 clones, more than 85% of them singletons. Sequencing was carried out using PBMCs or T cells enriched from blood (not recorded which). These TCRs come from a woman in her twenties or thirties who had recovered from COVID-19.

This clone showed up just a few times. The chain is built from TRBV3-1 (or the pseudogene TRBV3-2) and TRBJ1-3; D is ambiguous. The germline gives CDR1 LGHDT, CDR2 YNNKEL (reference sequence). CDR3 length: 15 amino acids. The V gene lost 6 bases and the J gene lost 1 base, with 13 bases spanning the gap. The CDR3 here is CASSPGGTSGNTIYF. In nucleotides, the CDR3 is TGTGCCAGCAGTCCGGGAGGTACGTCTGGAAACACCATATATTTT.

The V gene is TRBV9, the J gene TRBJ2-7, with D tentatively TRBD2 (5 bases). Deletions cut 4 bases from V and 0 bases from J, with 14 bases between. CDR1 and CDR2 (germline): SGDLS, YYNGEE. The CDR3 length is 15 residues. The chain's CDR3 is CASSPRTSSSYEQYF. The CDR3 DNA sequence: TGTGCCAGCAGCCCGCGGACTTCCAGCTCCTACGAGCAGTACTTC.

This chain connects TRBV18 to TRBJ2-1, with TRBD1 as a possible D gene (6 bases). The germline CDR1 and CDR2 sequences are KGHSH and LQKENI. This CDR3 contains 12 residues. Trimming left V 3 bases short and J 10 bases short, with 10 bases between. The CDR3 spells CASSPSGDEQFF. The CDR3 DNA sequence: TGTGCCAGCTCACCCTCAGGGGACGAGCAGTTCTTC.

The V gene is TRBV11-2, the J gene TRBJ1-5, with unresolved D. There are 10 residues in the CDR3. Trimming cost V 11 bases and J 9 bases, with 11 bases left between them. CDR1 and CDR2 (germline): SGHAT, FQNNGV. Written as DNA, the CDR3 is TGTGCCCGCCGAGTACTGCCCCAGCATTTT. Translated, it gives CARRVLPQHF. The variable domain in full, completed from reference TRBV11-2 and TRBJ1-5, reads EAGVAQSPRYKIIEKRQSVAFWCNPISGHATLYWYQQILGQGPKLLIQFQNNGVVDDSQLPKDRFSAERLKGVDSTLKIQPAKLEDSAVYLCARRVLPQHFGDGTRLSIL.

This clone came up once. This chain's CDR3 is CARRLAGVYEQFF. In DNA form, the CDR3 reads TGTGCCAGACGACTAGCGGGGGTCTATGAGCAGTTCTTC. This chain uses TRBV2 with TRBJ2-1; the match to TRBD2 covers 12 bases. Trimming cost V 9 bases and J 8 bases; bases outside gene matches: 5. CDR1 is SNHLY and CDR2 is FYNNEI in the germline V gene. The CDR3 loop spans 13 amino acids. Looking up the rest from reference TRBV2 and TRBJ2-1 gives the full variable domain: EPEVTQTPSHQVTQMGQEVILRCVPISNHLYFYWYRQILGQKVEFLVSFYNNEISEKSEIFDDQFSVERPDGSNFTLKIRSTKLEDSAMYFCARRLAGVYEQFFGPGTRLTVL.

This rearrangement joins TRBV19 to TRBJ1-4, with 7 bases that match TRBD1. With V trimmed by 5 bases and J by 4 bases, 7 bases remained unmatched. CDR1 is LNHDA and CDR2 is SQIVND in the germline V gene (reference sequence). There are 15 residues in the CDR3. The CDR3 coding sequence is TGTGCCAGTAGTCCGTGGACAGGCCTTAATGAAAAACTGTTTTTT. This translates into CASSPWTGLNEKLFF.